This entry features one TCR beta chain sequence. The antigen is unknown. The entry originates in a study of cytomegalovirus exposure and HLA in healthy donors. Overall study findings and caveats: An Asian-associated ancestry cluster reportedly showed fewer N-insertions than the approximately 700-donor mean in a later analysis. Information on immune exposure was restricted to one variable (CMV serostatus). Three CMV-associated chains were confirmed in vitro to be specific for CMV antigens. An assumption of roughly uniform sequencing depth across donors underlay the presence/absence analyses.

Amplification used 60 Vbeta primers and 13 Jbeta primers. Profiled with immunoSEQ multiplex PCR; TCRdb holds only in-frame clones, not every one. Among roughly 130,000 clones listed, over 65% were seen once. The source is a young man in good health and CMV-seropositive. The sequencing sample was made of PBMCs.

CDR3 sequence reads: CASSRPPGGLNTEAFF. As DNA, the CDR3 is TGTGCCAGTAGTCGCCCTCCGGGAGGCCTGAACACTGAAGCTTTCTTT. The chain couples TRBV19 to TRBJ1-1; D is unresolved. Germline V CDR1 and CDR2: LNHDA, SQIVND (reference sequence). The V gene lost 5 bases and the J gene lost 0 bases, with 16 bases spanning the gap. This CDR3 comprises 16 residues.